This TCR beta chain was recovered during a study of blood T cells in healthy people across ages. The study, taken as a whole, reports: TCR beta diversity, measured per million T cells, fell in a roughly linear way with age.

The second PCR ran about 7 to 12 cycles with a sample-barcoded 5' primer and J-beta primers. Using its own MiXCR run on the 5' RACE reads, TCRdb lists one record per CDR3 protein. Counted here are about 570,000 distinct CDR3 sequences, 27% occurring once; the ten biggest clones make up 18%. CDR3 length equals 15 residues. Germline values: CDR1 SEHNR, CDR2 FQNEAQ (reference sequence). V dropped 3 bases and J dropped 6; count of bases not matched to a gene: 7. Notes on this clonotype: As yet, its antigen is unknown.

The gene calls are TRBV7-9 and TRBJ2-1; 8 bases are a match to TRBD1. This sequence was found in a woman in her 70s in good health. The sequencing input was blood. The CDR3 region is CASSFRTGYSNEQFF. CDR3 sequence (DNA): TGTGCCAGCAGCTTCAGGACAGGGTACTCCAATGAGCAGTTCTTC.